This T cell receptor (beta chain) is drawn from a study of technical replicates of blood from a handful of donors. This CDR3 region has 17 residues. Germline assignment: CDR1 LNHDA and CDR2 SQIVND (reference sequence). J was trimmed by 0 bases and V by 6 bases; bases with no gene match: 9. TCRdb's copy holds only in-frame clones and misses some; the assay was immunoSEQ multiplex PCR. The table has over 70,000 clones, just under 95% seen once; the top ten hold around 0.44%. The TCR originated in a human donor in good health. The rearrangement links TRBV19 to TRBJ2-1; TRBD2 aligns across 9 bases. The sequenced material came from T cells isolated from PBMCs. CDR3 region: CASSLPSGRRSYNEQFF. The DNA for the CDR3 is TGTGCCAGTAGCCTCCCCAGCGGGAGGCGCTCCTACAATGAGCAGTTCTTC.